Following are 20 T cell receptor beta chains from one sample sequenced in a study of radiation and T cells in renal cell carcinoma. Sequencing used immunoSEQ multiplex PCR; TCRdb keeps in-frame clones, though not all of them. The sample includes about 150,000 clones, approximately 90% of them seen just once. Time point meaning: baseline pretreatment blood. Treatment given: 15 Gy SBRT to primary tumor, nephrectomy 4 weeks later. Sequences were derived from blood, sampled from a patient whose treatment included radiotherapy and nephrectomy. These receptors were taken from a woman aged 45-65 years with renal cell carcinoma.

The genes are TRBV6-5 and TRBJ1-2, with D possibly being TRBD1 (5 bases). V was shortened by 6 bases and J by 3 bases, with 17 bases between the two germline ends. Germline CDR1 MNHEY, CDR2 SVGAGI. The CDR3 runs to 15 residues. This CDR3 is CASSPSPGAYYGYTF. DNA of the CDR3: TGTGCCAGCAGCCCGAGCCCCGGGGCCTACTATGGCTACACCTTC.

This clone occurred once. The chain uses TRBV6-5 and TRBJ1-4; 7 bases map to TRBD1. The germline V gene has CDR1 MNHEY and CDR2 SVGAGI. This CDR3 spans 14 amino acids. Trimming cost V 2 bases and J 8 bases; bases outside gene matches: 5. CDR3: CASSYGQGGEKLFF. CDR3 coding DNA: TGTGCCAGCAGTTACGGGCAGGGGGGGGAAAAACTGTTTTTT.

This clone was picked up one time. The chain uses TRBV6-4 and TRBJ1-1, with 8 bases that match TRBD1. The junction had 8 bases not matched to a gene; V was cut back by 5 bases and J by 3 bases. CDR1 is MRHNA, CDR2 SNTAGT, per germline. This CDR3 region has 15 residues. As DNA, the CDR3 is TGTGCCAGCAGTCCATCGACAGGGGCAGACACTGAAGCTTTCTTT. Residues: CASSPSTGADTEAFF.

This clone showed up just once. The chain employs TRBV15 and TRBJ1-5, with D possibly matching TRBD1 (5 bases). The CDR3 spans 17 residues. V was trimmed by 0 bases and J by 1 base, leaving 13 bases between them. The germline V gene encodes CDR1 LNHNV and CDR2 YYDKDF (reference sequence). CDR3 amino acids: CATSRDYMEGSNQPQHF. In nucleotides, the CDR3 is TGTGCCACCAGCAGAGATTACATGGAGGGGAGCAATCAGCCCCAGCATTTT.

This clone was observed a single time. This rearrangement joins TRBV9 to TRBJ1-2; TRBD1 matches at 7 bases. The CDR3 consists of 15 residues. Germline trimming cut 3 bases from V and 4 bases from J; bases unmatched to any gene: 9. The germline V gene encodes CDR1 SGDLS and CDR2 YYNGEE. The DNA of the CDR3 is TGTGCCAGCAGCGCCGCGGACAGGCCCCCCTATGGCTACACCTTC. Translation gives CASSAADRPPYGYTF.

The gene calls are TRBV6-1 and TRBJ2-5; 7 nucleotides align to TRBD1. The germline gives CDR1 MNHNS, CDR2 SASEGT. V shed 5 bases and J 2 bases; nucleotides not matched to a gene: 8. The CDR3 consists of 15 residues. CDR3 DNA sequence: TGTGCCAGCAGTTTCCAGCCGGGACAGCAAGAGACCCAGTACTTC. Translation gives CASSFQPGQQETQYF.

This chain connects TRBV30 to TRBJ1-5, with 10 bases aligning to TRBD1. Germline CDR1 GTSNPN, CDR2 SVGIG (reference sequence). The CDR3 contains 15 residues. V shed 7 bases, J shed 1 base, and the junction held 7 bases outside the gene matches. The CDR3 DNA reads TGTGCCTCAACGACAGGGGGCTACAGCAATCAGCCCCAGCATTTT. As protein: CASTTGGYSNQPQHF. Complete variable domain (other parts from reference TRBV30 and TRBJ1-5): SQTIHQWPATLVQPVGSPLSLECTVEGTSNPNLYWYRQAAGRGLQLLFYSVGIGQISSEVPQNLSASRPQDRQFILSSKKLLLSDSGFYLCASTTGGYSNQPQHFGDGTRLSIL.

The rearrangement joins TRBV7-6 to TRBJ1-2; D is uncertain. Between the trimmed V and J ends, which lost 2 bases and 0 bases, there was a span of 4 bases. This CDR3 is built from 13 residues. Germline V lookup: CDR1 SGHVS, CDR2 FNYEAQ. CDR3 bases: TGTGCCAGCAGCTTATCGTCTAACTATGGCTACACCTTC. Protein product: CASSLSSNYGYTF.

The chain recombines TRBV19 with TRBJ2-5; 9 positions match TRBD1. The CDR3 loop spans 15 amino acids. The germline V gene encodes CDR1 LNHDA and CDR2 SQIVND (reference sequence). V shed 3 bases and J 2 bases; nucleotides not matched to a gene: 4. CDR3 DNA: TGTGCCAGTAGTATGACAGGGGGTACACAAGAGACCCAGTACTTC. Amino acids: CASSMTGGTQETQYF.

The chain joins TRBV30 to TRBJ2-7; D remains ambiguous. V was cut by 3 bases and J by 11 bases, with 20 bases left in between. This CDR3 region has 13 residues. Germline V gene lookup returns CDR1 GTSNPN and CDR2 SVGIG (reference sequence). The CDR3 loop is CAWRADPFSAEYF. In DNA form, the CDR3 reads TGTGCCTGGAGGGCAGACCCCTTCTCGGCGGAGTACTTC.

The chain combines TRBV6-5 with TRBJ1-2, with 12 bases matching TRBD1. V trimming: 6 bases; J trimming: 7 bases; junction bases outside the gene matches: 6. The CDR3 sequence is 14 residues long. Germline-derived CDR1 and CDR2 are MNHEY and SVGAGI. The CDR3 loop is CASRGTGGVSGYTF. Here the CDR3 DNA reads TGTGCCAGCAGGGGGACAGGGGGCGTGAGTGGCTACACCTTC.

The rearrangement uses TRBV5-1 and TRBJ2-1; no clear D gene. Trimming pared 3 bases from V and 7 bases from J, leaving 11 bases between. The CDR3 spans 13 residues. Germline V gene data show CDR1 as SGHRS and CDR2 as YFSETQ. CDR3 sequence: CASSYQRQNEQFF. CDR3 DNA: TGCGCCAGCAGCTACCAACGACAAAATGAGCAGTTCTTC.

This chain connects TRBV5-4 to TRBJ2-2; D remains unclear. This CDR3 contains 13 residues. Trimming removed 5 bases at V and 5 bases at J, with 10 bases between. The germline V gene has CDR1 SGHNT and CDR2 YYREEE (reference sequence). CDR3 sequence reads: CASRDWGTGELFF. The CDR3 DNA sequence: TGTGCCAGCAGAGATTGGGGAACCGGGGAGCTGTTTTTT.

The V and J genes are TRBV14 and TRBJ2-7; D remains unclear. V dropped 4 bases and J dropped 6 bases, with 13 bases sitting between them. The CDR3 sequence is 13 residues long. The germline V gene has CDR1 SGHDN and CDR2 FVKESK. CDR3: CASSPGPFGEQYF. The CDR3 DNA is TGTGCCAGCAGCCCGGGCCCATTCGGCGAGCAGTACTTC. The complete variable domain, with remaining parts taken from reference TRBV14 and TRBJ2-7, reads EAGVTQFPSHSVIEKGQTVTLRCDPISGHDNLYWYRRVMGKEIKFLLHFVKESKQDESGMPNNRFLAERTGGTYSTLKVQPAELEDSGVYFCASSPGPFGEQYFGPGTRLTVT.

This chain links TRBV29-1 with TRBJ1-1; a possible D gene is TRBD1 (6 bases). The V gene's germline CDR1 is SQVTM and CDR2 ANQGSEA. The CDR3 length is 12 residues. Trimming pared 7 bases from V and 4 bases from J, leaving 13 bases between. The CDR3 coding sequence is TGCAGCGGGGGGTCGGGGGCCACTGAAGCTTTCTTT. This sequence encodes CSGGSGATEAFF.

Written as DNA, the CDR3 is TGTGCCAGCAGTTCCAGGGGGCTCAATCAGCCCCAGCATTTT. Its translation is CASSSRGLNQPQHF. The V and J genes are TRBV6-1 and TRBJ1-5; 8 nucleotides align to TRBD1. The V gene end was trimmed by 5 bases and the J gene end by 3 bases; junction bases not matched to a gene: 3. The germline gives CDR1 MNHNS, CDR2 SASEGT. The CDR3 spans 14 residues.

Concerning this clone: The sample holds other DNA sequences that translate to the same CDR3. V is TRBV9 and J is TRBJ1-1; 10 positions agree with TRBD1. Germline CDR1 is SGDLS and CDR2 is YYNGEE. The CDR3 totals 14 residues. V was clipped by 3 bases and J by 3 bases; unmatched bases: 2. DNA of the CDR3: TGTGCCAGCAGCGGAGGACAGGGGGACACTGAAGCTTTCTTT. Translation gives CASSGGQGDTEAFF.

The V call is TRBV18, the J call TRBJ1-1; D not resolved. From germline, CDR1 is KGHSH and CDR2 LQKENI. V shed 2 bases and J shed 1 base, with 14 bases lying between them. CDR3 size: 16 residues. CDR3 nucleotide sequence: TGTGCCAGCTCACCATCACAGACCATACAGAACACTGAAGCTTTCTTT. Translation: CASSPSQTIQNTEAFF.

The rearrangement uses TRBV16 and TRBJ2-1; 8 bases line up with TRBD2. The CDR3 is 15 residues long. After removal of 3 bases from V and 7 bases from J, the junction contained 8 bases not matched to a gene. From germline, CDR1 is KGHSY and CDR2 FQNENV. CDR3 in DNA: TGTGCCAGCAGCCATTCGCGCACTAGCGGAAATGAGCAGTTCTTC. Amino acid sequence: CASSHSRTSGNEQFF.

This clone is a singleton in its sample. The V gene is TRBV9, the J gene TRBJ2-7; D is perhaps TRBD1 (6 bases). This CDR3 is 15 amino acids long. Germline V gene data show CDR1 as SGDLS and CDR2 as YYNGEE. The V end lost 0 bases, the J end lost 4 bases, and 14 bases lay between the germline ends. The CDR3 DNA reads as TGTGCCAGCAGCGTAGAACCCGGGACACGGTACGAGCAGTACTTC. Its protein product is CASSVEPGTRYEQYF.